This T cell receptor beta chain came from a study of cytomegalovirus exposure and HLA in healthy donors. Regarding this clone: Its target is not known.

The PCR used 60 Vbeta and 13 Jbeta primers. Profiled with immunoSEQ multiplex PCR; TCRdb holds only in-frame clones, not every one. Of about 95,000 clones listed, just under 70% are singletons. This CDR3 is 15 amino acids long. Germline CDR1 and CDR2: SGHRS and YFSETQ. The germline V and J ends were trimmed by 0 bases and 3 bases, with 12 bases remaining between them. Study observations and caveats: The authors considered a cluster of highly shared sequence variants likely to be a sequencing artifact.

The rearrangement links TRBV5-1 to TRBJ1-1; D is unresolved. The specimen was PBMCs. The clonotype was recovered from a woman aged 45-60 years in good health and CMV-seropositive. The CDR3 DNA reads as TGCGCCAGCAGCTTGGAGTCCCCGAGGGACACTGAAGCTTTCTTT. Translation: CASSLESPRDTEAFF.